These 16 T cell receptor beta chains came from one sample sequenced in a study of T cell clonotyping in hematopoietic cell transplantation. Sequencing was performed with immunoSEQ multiplex PCR; in TCRdb, only in-frame clones are kept and a portion is missing. Among thousands of clones listed, approximately 84% were seen once. Time point: recipient sample about 28 days before transplant, after cytoreduction. This material consisted of peripheral blood mononuclear cells, taken before stem cell transplant. The receptors here all came from a woman aged 55-69 years with acute myeloid leukemia. Some clones in this sample may be carry-over from other donors' samples.

This sequence joins TRBV12-5 and TRBJ2-1; unclear D gene. Germline values: CDR1 LGHNT, CDR2 FRNRAP. The germline V and J ends were trimmed by 7 bases and 6 bases, with 4 bases remaining between them. The CDR3 totals 10 residues. The CDR3 protein is CASAVNEQFF. The CDR3 DNA reads as TGTGCTAGTGCCGTCAATGAGCAGTTCTTC.

The chain uses TRBV5-6 and TRBJ1-2; no clear D. Germline V gene sequence: CDR1 SGHDT, CDR2 YYEEEE. V lost 5 bases, J lost 3 bases, and 11 bases lay in between. The CDR3 length is 13 residues. This CDR3 is CASRRWVDYGYTF. In DNA, the CDR3 is TGTGCCAGCAGACGCTGGGTAGACTATGGCTACACCTTC. The whole variable domain, filled in from reference TRBV5-6 and TRBJ1-2, reads DAGVTQSPTHLIKTRGQQVTLRCSPKSGHDTVSWYQQALGQGPQFIFQYYEEEERQRGNFPDRFSGHQFPNYSSELNVNALLLGDSALYLCASRRWVDYGYTFGSGTRLTVV.

In this sample, this clone turned up once. V usage is TRBV7-9 and J usage is TRBJ2-7, with 10 bases lining up with TRBD2. CDR3 length: 15 residues. J gave up 2 bases and V 1 base, and 2 bases lay outside the gene matches. Germline-derived CDR1 and CDR2 are SEHNR and FQNEAQ (reference sequence). CDR3 coding DNA: TGTGCCAGCAGCTTAGTAAGCGGGAGGGCCTACGAGCAGTACTTC. Protein: CASSLVSGRAYEQYF.

The chain links TRBV2 to TRBJ1-2; unclear D gene. The V end was cut by 6 bases, the J end by 2 bases, with 10 bases between. Germline loops: CDR1 SNHLY, CDR2 FYNNEI. The CDR3 covers 13 residues. CDR3 bases: TGTGCCAGCAGGCCCGGGGTGAACTATGGCTACACCTTC. Its translation: CASRPGVNYGYTF.

The chain joins TRBV4-2 to TRBJ1-2; D unclear. V was pared by 1 base and J by 8 bases, with 17 bases between. The CDR3 consists of 15 residues. Germline lookup yields CDR1 LGHNA and CDR2 YNFKEQ. The CDR3 DNA reads as TGTGCCAGCAGCCAAGTTCTACGGGGAGAACGCGGCTACACCTTC. Its protein is CASSQVLRGERGYTF.

The chain has TRBV29-1 and TRBJ1-5; D is perhaps TRBD1 (6 bases). Per the germline V gene, CDR1 is SQVTM and CDR2 is ANQGSEA. V lost 7 bases to trimming and J lost 4 bases, with 14 bases between them. The CDR3 sequence is 13 residues long. CDR3 in amino acids: CSAYWGPNQPQHF. Written as DNA, the CDR3 is TGCAGCGCTTACTGGGGGCCTAATCAGCCCCAGCATTTT.

CDR3 protein: CASRPRDREKLFF. DNA for the CDR3: TGTGCCAGCAGGCCCAGGGACAGGGAAAAACTGTTTTTT. V gene TRBV6-5 combines with J gene TRBJ1-4; 8 nucleotides match TRBD1. V lost 6 bases and J lost 8; bases outside the gene matches: 5. Germline V gives CDR1 MNHEY, CDR2 SVGAGI. The CDR3 totals 13 residues.

The chain combines TRBV7-8 with TRBJ2-1, with D unresolved. Germline V lookup: CDR1 SGHVS, CDR2 FQNEAQ. The CDR3 consists of 16 residues. V dropped 5 bases and J dropped 0 bases, with 14 bases sitting between them. DNA for the CDR3: TGTGCCAGCAGCCCTAGGCCAAGGAGCTCCTACAATGAGCAGTTCTTC. Translated: CASSPRPRSSYNEQFF.

This clone was observed once. The rearrangement joins TRBV18 to TRBJ1-2; D ambiguous. Germline loops: CDR1 KGHSH, CDR2 LQKENI. This CDR3 spans 13 amino acids. V was clipped by 2 bases and J by 5 bases, with 9 bases between them. CDR3 sequence reads: CASSPGYRYGYTF. The CDR3 DNA is TGTGCCAGCTCACCAGGGTATAGATATGGCTACACCTTC.

The V call is TRBV6-6, the J call TRBJ2-3, with 8 bases identical to TRBD2. The CDR3 contains 16 residues. The germline V gene encodes CDR1 MNHNY and CDR2 SVGAGI (reference sequence). The ends lost 5 bases at V and 4 bases at J; junction bases unmatched: 11. The CDR3 bases are TGTGCCAGCAGTACTCCCAGCGGGAGAGGCGCAGATACGCAGTATTTT. This encodes CASSTPSGRGADTQYF.

The chain uses TRBV6-5 and TRBJ1-1, with a weak D call TRBD1 (5 bases). This CDR3 has 12 residues. V was shortened by 11 bases and J by 3 bases, with 13 bases between the two germline ends. CDR1 is MNHEY and CDR2 is SVGAGI in the germline V gene. CDR3 sequence: CAARRDDTEAFF. CDR3 coding DNA: TGTGCCGCACGCAGGGACGACACTGAAGCTTTCTTT.

A remark on this clone: Other DNA sequences of this sample code for an identical CDR3. The rearrangement links TRBV6-6 to TRBJ1-5; D gene uncertain. From germline, CDR1 is MNHNY and CDR2 SVGAGI (reference sequence). This CDR3 region has 13 residues. Trimming pared 4 bases from V and 0 bases from J, leaving 4 bases between. CDR3 DNA: TGTGCCAGCAGTTCACCTAGCAATCAGCCCCAGCATTTT. This codes for CASSSPSNQPQHF.

This clone was detected a few times. The V gene is TRBV2, the J gene TRBJ1-4; no firm D call. Between the trimmed V and J ends, which lost 4 bases and 5 bases, there was a span of 11 bases. Germline V gene data show CDR1 as SNHLY and CDR2 as FYNNEI. This CDR3 comprises 14 residues. CDR3 amino acids: CASSVGRLNEKLFF. For the CDR3, the DNA is TGTGCCAGCAGTGTTGGGCGACTGAATGAAAAACTGTTTTTT. The variable domain in full, with the rest retrieved from reference TRBV2 and TRBJ1-4, is EPEVTQTPSHQVTQMGQEVILRCVPISNHLYFYWYRQILGQKVEFLVSFYNNEISEKSEIFDDQFSVERPDGSNFTLKIRSTKLEDSAMYFCASSVGRLNEKLFFGSGTQLSVL.

The chain has TRBV6-5 and TRBJ1-1, with 7 bases matching TRBD1. The V and J ends lost 0 bases and 11 bases, in that order; junction bases with no gene match: 12. Germline CDR1 and CDR2: MNHEY and SVGAGI. The CDR3 loop spans 15 amino acids. CDR3 amino acids: CASSYSGQRGMGAFF. DNA for the CDR3: TGTGCCAGCAGTTACTCGGGACAGCGAGGCATGGGGGCTTTCTTT.

The J gene is TRBJ2-1, the V gene TRBV27; 7 nucleotides match TRBD1. V gave up 4 bases and J gave up 5 bases; unmatched junction bases: 5. Looked up from germline, CDR1 is MNHEY and CDR2 is SMNVEV (reference sequence). CDR3 size: 14 residues. The CDR3, as DNA: TGTGCCAGCAGTTGGGGGACAGCAGACAATGAGCAGTTCTTC. Residues: CASSWGTADNEQFF.

The J gene is TRBJ2-7, the V gene TRBV19; TRBD1 matches 9 bases. Trimming removed 5 bases from V and 2 bases from J; junction bases left unmatched: 4. CDR3 length: 14 residues. Germline V lookup: CDR1 LNHDA, CDR2 SQIVND (reference sequence). The CDR3 reads CASSYGQGPYEQYF. CDR3 sequence (DNA): TGTGCCAGTAGTTATGGACAGGGGCCCTACGAGCAGTACTTC. Together with reference TRBV19 and TRBJ2-7, the CDR3 gives the full variable domain: DGGITQSPKYLFRKEGQNVTLSCEQNLNHDAMYWYRQDPGQGLRLIYYSQIVNDFQKGDIAEGYSVSREKKESFPLTVTSAQKNPTAFYLCASSYGQGPYEQYFGPGTRLTVT.